This TCR beta chain was retrieved from a study of blood T cells in healthy people across ages. Study conclusions and caveats: Compared with aged donors, long-lived donors showed fewer expanded clones, suggesting selection.

Of note for this clonotype: The antigen remains undetermined.

A second PCR, run for about 6 to 11 cycles, used a sample-barcoded 5' primer plus a J-beta primer mix. Each TCR beta cDNA got a 12-nucleotide random molecular identifier. Via MiXCR, TCRdb re-called the 5' RACE reads, giving one row per CDR3 protein. The table includes approximately 790,000 distinct CDR3 sequences, roughly 60% detected once. Trimming shortened V by 3 bases and J by 4 bases, and 10 bases separated the two germline ends. Germline CDR1 reads MNHNY; CDR2 reads SVGAGI (reference sequence). The CDR3 is 14 amino acids. Aged roughly 6 to 95, donors were systemically healthy Caucasians from Russia. Each sample provided at least 5.5 micrograms of extracted total RNA.

The J gene is TRBJ2-1, the V gene TRBV6-6; no definite D call. The receptor was isolated from a man younger than 45 in good health. The sequenced material came from blood. CDR3 DNA: TGTGCCAGCAGTTATCGCCCCGAATACAATGAGCAGTTCTTC. The encoded protein is CASSYRPEYNEQFF.